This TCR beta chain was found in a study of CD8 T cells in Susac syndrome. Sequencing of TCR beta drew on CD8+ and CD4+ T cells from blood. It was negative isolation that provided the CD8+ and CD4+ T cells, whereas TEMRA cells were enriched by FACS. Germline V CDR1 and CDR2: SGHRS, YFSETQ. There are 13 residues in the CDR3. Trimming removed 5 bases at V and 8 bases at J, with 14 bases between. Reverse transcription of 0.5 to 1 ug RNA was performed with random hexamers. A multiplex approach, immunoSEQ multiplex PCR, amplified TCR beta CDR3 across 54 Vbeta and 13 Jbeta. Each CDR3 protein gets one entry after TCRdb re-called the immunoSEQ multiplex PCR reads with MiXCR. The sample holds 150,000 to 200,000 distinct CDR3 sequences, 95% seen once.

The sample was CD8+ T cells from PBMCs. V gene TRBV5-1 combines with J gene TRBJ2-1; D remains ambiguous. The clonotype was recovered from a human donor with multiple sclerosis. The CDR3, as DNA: TGCGCCAGCAGAGTTCACACTCGGGATGAGCAGTTCTTC. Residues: CASRVHTRDEQFF.